This TCR beta chain appears in the sequencing data of a study of cytomegalovirus exposure and HLA in healthy donors. Study at large: The same platform was used for the 130 or so validation repertoires as for the approximately 670 first-cohort repertoires, as reported in a later analysis. Findings and limits, study-wide: For cytomegalovirus status, the classifier reportedly gave diagnoses with high specificity and sensitivity.

The CDR3 consists of 15 residues. V was pared by 0 bases and J by 1 base, with 10 bases between. Per germline, CDR1 SGHNT and CDR2 YYREEE (reference sequence). Turning to this clone: Its specificity is unknown.

Profiling relied on immunoSEQ multiplex PCR, and the TCRdb table lists in-frame clones only, not all of them. The table has over 150,000 clones, approximately 89% seen once. J is TRBJ1-2 and V is TRBV5-4, with unresolved D. The sample was PBMCs. The clonotype was recovered from a woman aged 18-29 years in good health and CMV-seropositive. The CDR3, as DNA: TGTGCCAGCAGCTTGGGAGGGTTGTATAACTATGGCTACACCTTC. Its protein is CASSLGGLYNYGYTF.